This entry is about one T cell receptor beta chain. The antigen is not known. An Oncomine TCR Beta short-read assay was used to sequence the DNA from cultured CD4+ T cells. It was cultured CD4+ T cells from which genomic DNA was extracted. In TCRdb, the PCR reads were re-called with MiXCR into one record per CDR3 protein. This table has more than 20,000 distinct CDR3 sequences, approximately 48% appearing once. The sample comes from a study of vaccination and CD4 T cells after COVID-19. Study summary: Each of the control cultures got a CEFX pool, an HIV-1 Nef pool, or no peptide.

Treatment in this sample: roughly 11-day PBMC culture with coronavirus spike peptide pools or control peptides (ViraFEST assay). ViraFEST enlarged antigen-specific T cell populations with peptide pools and afterwards sequenced TCRs. Germline CDR1 reads MDHEN; CDR2 reads SYDVKM. The germline V and J ends were trimmed by 4 bases and 3 bases, with 15 bases remaining between them. The CDR3 runs 15 residues. The chain uses TRBV28 and TRBJ1-2; D not certain. Sequencing was carried out using CD4+ T cells from blood, cultured in vitro. The sequence derives from a human donor who had recovered from COVID-19. The CDR3 bases are TGTGCCAGCAGTTCCCAAGCCTCAGGACACTATGGCTACACCTTC. It yields the protein CASSSQASGHYGYTF.